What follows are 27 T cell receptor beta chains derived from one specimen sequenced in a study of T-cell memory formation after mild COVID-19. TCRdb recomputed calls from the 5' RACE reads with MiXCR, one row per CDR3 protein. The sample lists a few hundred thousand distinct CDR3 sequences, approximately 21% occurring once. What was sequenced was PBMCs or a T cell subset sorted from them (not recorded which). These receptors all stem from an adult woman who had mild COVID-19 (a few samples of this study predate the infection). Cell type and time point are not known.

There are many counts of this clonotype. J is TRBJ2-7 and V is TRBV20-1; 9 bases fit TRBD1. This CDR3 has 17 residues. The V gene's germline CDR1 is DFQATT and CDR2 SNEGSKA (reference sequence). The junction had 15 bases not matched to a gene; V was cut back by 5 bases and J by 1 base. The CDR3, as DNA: TGCAGTGCTCCCTTGACCGGCCGGGACAGGGCTTCCTACGAGCAGTACTTC. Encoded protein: CSAPLTGRDRASYEQYF.

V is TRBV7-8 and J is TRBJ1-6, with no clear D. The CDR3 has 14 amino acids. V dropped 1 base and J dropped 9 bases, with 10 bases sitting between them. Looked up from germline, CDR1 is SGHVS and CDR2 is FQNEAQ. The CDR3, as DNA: TGTGCCAGCAGCTTAGTCCGTGAGACTTCACCCCTCCACTTT. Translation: CASSLVRETSPLHF.

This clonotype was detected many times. The CDR3 nucleotides read TGCGCCAGCAGCGTAAGGACTACGGGCACGGAGACCCAGTACTTC. Translation gives CASSVRTTGTETQYF. The V and J genes are TRBV4-1 and TRBJ2-5, with D maybe TRBD2 (6 bases). V lost 5 bases and J lost 5, with 18 bases in between. The CDR3 has 15 amino acids. Germline-derived CDR1 and CDR2 are MGHRA and YSYEKL.

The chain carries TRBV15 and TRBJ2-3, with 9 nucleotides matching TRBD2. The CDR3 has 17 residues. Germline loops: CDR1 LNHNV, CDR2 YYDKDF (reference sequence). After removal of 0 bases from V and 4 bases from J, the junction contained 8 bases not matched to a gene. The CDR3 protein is CATSREGLAFAADTQYF. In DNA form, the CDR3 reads TGTGCCACCAGCAGAGAGGGACTAGCTTTCGCAGCAGATACGCAGTATTTT.

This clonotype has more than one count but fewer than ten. CDR3 in DNA: TGTGCCAGCAGTTTATTATCGCTAGGTACCTACAATGAGCAGTTCTTC. Amino acid sequence: CASSLLSLGTYNEQFF. The rearrangement joins TRBV28 to TRBJ2-1; no clear D gene. Germline V gives CDR1 MDHEN, CDR2 SYDVKM. This CDR3 has 16 residues. The V end was cut by 1 base, the J end by 2 bases, with 12 bases between.

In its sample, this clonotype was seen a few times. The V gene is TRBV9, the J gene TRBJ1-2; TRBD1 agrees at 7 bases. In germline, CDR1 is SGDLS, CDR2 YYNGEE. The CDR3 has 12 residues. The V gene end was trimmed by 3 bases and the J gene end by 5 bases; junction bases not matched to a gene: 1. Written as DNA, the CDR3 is TGTGCCAGCAGCGGGACAGGTTATGGCTACACCTTC. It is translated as CASSGTGYGYTF. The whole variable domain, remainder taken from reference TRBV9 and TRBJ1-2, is DSGVTQTPKHLITATGQRVTLRCSPRSGDLSVYWYQQSLDQGLQFLIQYYNGEERAKGNILERFSAQQFPDLHSELNLSSLELGDSALYFCASSGTGYGYTFGSGTRLTVV.

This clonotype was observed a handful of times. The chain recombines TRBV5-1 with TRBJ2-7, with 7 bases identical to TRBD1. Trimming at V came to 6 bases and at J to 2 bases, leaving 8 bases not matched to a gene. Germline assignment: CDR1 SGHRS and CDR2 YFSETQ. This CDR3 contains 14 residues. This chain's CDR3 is CASTPGTATYEQYF. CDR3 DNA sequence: TGCGCCAGCACCCCCGGGACAGCGACCTACGAGCAGTACTTC.

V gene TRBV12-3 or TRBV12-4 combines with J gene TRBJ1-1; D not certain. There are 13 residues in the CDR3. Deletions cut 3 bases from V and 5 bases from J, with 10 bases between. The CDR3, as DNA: TGTGCCAGCAGTTTTGAGTGTGGGACTGAAGCTTTCTTT. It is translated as CASSFECGTEAFF.

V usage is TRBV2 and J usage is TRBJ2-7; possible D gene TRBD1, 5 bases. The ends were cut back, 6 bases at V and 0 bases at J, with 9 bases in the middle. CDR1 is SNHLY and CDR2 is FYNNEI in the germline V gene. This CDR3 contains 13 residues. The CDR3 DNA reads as TGTGCCAGCAGGGTTGACAGCTCCTACGAGCAGTACTTC. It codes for CASRVDSSYEQYF.

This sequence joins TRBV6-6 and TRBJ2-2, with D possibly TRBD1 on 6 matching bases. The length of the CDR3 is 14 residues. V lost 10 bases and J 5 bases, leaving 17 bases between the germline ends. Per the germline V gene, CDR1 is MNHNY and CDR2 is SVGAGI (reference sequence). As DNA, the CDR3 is TGTGCCACCTGGGGGCTTTTCGGAACCGGGGAGCTGTTTTTT. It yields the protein CATWGLFGTGELFF.

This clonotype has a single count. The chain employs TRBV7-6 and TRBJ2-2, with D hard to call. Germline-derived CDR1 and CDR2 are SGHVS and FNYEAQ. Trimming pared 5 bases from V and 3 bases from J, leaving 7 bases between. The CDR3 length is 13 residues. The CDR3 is CASSVGYTGELFF. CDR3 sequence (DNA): TGTGCCAGCAGCGTTGGGTACACCGGGGAGCTGTTTTTT.

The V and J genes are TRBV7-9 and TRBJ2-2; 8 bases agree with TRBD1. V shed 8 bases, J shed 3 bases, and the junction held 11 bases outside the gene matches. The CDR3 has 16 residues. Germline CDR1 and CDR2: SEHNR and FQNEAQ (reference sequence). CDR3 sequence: CASGQPTGVDTGELFF. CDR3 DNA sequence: TGTGCCAGCGGCCAACCGACAGGGGTCGACACCGGGGAGCTGTTTTTT.

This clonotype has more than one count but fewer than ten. CDR3 amino acids: CASSLGGSGFYEQYF. The CDR3 DNA reads TGTGCCAGCAGCTTAGGAGGTAGCGGGTTTTACGAGCAGTACTTC. The gene calls are TRBV11-2 and TRBJ2-7, with TRBD2 matching over 7 bases. From germline, CDR1 is SGHAT and CDR2 FQNNGV. Trimming removed 1 base from V and 4 bases from J; junction bases left unmatched: 7. The CDR3 totals 15 residues. Looking up the rest from reference TRBV11-2 and TRBJ2-7 gives the full variable domain: EAGVAQSPRYKIIEKRQSVAFWCNPISGHATLYWYQQILGQGPKLLIQFQNNGVVDDSQLPKDRFSAERLKGVDSTLKIQPAKLEDSAVYLCASSLGGSGFYEQYFGPGTRLTVT.

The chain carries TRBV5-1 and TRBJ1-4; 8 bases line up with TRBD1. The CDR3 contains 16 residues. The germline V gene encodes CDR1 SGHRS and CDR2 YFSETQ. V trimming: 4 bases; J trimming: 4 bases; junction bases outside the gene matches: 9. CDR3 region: CASSTGTGVINEKLFF. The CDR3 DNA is TGCGCCAGCAGCACCGGGACAGGCGTAATTAATGAAAAACTGTTTTTT.

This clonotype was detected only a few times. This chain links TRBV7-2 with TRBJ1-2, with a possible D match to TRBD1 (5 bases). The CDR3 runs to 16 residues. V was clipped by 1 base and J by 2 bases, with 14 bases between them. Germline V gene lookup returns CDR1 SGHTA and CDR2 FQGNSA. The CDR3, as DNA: TGTGCCAGCAGCTTAGTAGGGGCAGGAGAGAACTATGGCTACACCTTC. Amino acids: CASSLVGAGENYGYTF.

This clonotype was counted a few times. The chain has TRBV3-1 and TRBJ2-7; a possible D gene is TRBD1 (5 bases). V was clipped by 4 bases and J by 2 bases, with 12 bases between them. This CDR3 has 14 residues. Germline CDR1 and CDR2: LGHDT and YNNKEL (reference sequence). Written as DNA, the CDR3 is TGTGCCAGCAGCCCCGAAACAGGTGCCTACGAGCAGTACTTC. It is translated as CASSPETGAYEQYF.

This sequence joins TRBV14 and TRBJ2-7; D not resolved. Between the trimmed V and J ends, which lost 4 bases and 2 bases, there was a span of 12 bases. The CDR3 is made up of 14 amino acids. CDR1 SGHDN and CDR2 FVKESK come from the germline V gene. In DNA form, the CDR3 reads TGTGCCAGCAGCCTTAGGGTACGGCCCTACGAGCAGTACTTC. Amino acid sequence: CASSLRVRPYEQYF. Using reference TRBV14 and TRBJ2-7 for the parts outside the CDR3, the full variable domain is EAGVTQFPSHSVIEKGQTVTLRCDPISGHDNLYWYRRVMGKEIKFLLHFVKESKQDESGMPNNRFLAERTGGTYSTLKVQPAELEDSGVYFCASSLRVRPYEQYFGPGTRLTVT.

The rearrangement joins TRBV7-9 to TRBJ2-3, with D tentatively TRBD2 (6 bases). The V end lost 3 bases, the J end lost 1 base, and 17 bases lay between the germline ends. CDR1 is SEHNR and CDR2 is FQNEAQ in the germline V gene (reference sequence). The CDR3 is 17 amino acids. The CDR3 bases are TGTGCCAGCAGCTTTCCCCCCGGGACTCCACGCACAGATACGCAGTATTTT. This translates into CASSFPPGTPRTDTQYF.

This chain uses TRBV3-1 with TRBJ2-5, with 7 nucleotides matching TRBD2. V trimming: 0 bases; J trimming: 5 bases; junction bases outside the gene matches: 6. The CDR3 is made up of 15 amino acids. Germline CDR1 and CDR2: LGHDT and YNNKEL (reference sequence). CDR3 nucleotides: TGTGCCAGCAGCCAAGAGGCCTTAGCGGGCGAGACCCAGTACTTC. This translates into CASSQEALAGETQYF.

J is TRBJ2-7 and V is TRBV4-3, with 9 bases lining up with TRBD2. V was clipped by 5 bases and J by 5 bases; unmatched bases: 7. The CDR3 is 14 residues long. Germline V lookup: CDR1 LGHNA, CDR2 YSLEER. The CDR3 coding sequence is TGCGCCAGCAGCGTAGCGGGAGAGGTCAACGAGCAGTACTTC. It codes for CASSVAGEVNEQYF.

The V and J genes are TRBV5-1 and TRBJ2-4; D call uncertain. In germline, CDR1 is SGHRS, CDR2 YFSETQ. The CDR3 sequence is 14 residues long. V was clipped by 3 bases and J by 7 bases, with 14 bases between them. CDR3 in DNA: TGCGCCAGCAGCTCTCCTAGTGCGAGTAACATTCAGTACTTC. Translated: CASSSPSASNIQYF.

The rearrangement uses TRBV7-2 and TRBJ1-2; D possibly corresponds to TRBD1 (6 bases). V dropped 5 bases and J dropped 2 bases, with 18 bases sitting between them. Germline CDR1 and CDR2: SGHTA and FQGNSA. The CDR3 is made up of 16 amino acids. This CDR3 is CASSPQAGALNYGYTF. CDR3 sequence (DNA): TGTGCCAGCAGCCCTCAAGCGGGGGCCCTAAACTATGGCTACACCTTC.

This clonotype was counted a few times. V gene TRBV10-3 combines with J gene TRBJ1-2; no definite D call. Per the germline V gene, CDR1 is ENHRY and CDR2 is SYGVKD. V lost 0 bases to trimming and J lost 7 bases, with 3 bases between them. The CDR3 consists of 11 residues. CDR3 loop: CAISESVGYTF. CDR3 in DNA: TGTGCCATCAGTGAGTCGGTTGGCTACACCTTC.

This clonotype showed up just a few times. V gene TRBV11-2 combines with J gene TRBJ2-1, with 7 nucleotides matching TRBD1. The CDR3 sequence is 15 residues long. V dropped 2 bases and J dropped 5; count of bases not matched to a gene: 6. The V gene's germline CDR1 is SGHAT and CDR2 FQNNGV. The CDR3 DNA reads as TGTGCCAGCAGCTTAAACCGGGACAGAGACAATGAGCAGTTCTTC. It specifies CASSLNRDRDNEQFF.

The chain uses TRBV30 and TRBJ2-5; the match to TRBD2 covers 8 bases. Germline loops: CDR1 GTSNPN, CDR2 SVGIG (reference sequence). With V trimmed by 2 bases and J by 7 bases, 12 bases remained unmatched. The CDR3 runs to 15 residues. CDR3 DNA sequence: TGTGCCTGGAGTCGAATAGCGGGGCCCCCGGGGACCCAGTACTTC. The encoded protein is CAWSRIAGPPGTQYF. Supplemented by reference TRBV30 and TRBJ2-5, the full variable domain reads SQTIHQWPATLVQPVGSPLSLECTVEGTSNPNLYWYRQAAGRGLQLLFYSVGIGQISSEVPQNLSASRPQDRQFILSSKKLLLSDSGFYLCAWSRIAGPPGTQYFGPGTRLLVL.

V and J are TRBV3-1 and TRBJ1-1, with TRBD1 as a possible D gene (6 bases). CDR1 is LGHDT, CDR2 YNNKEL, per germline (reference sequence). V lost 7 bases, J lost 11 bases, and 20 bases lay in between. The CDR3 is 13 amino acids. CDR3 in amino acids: CASIAKGGGEAFF. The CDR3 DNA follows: TGTGCCAGCATCGCAAAGGGGGGGGGTGAGGCTTTCTTT. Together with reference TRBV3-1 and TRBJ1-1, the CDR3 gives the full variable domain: DTAVSQTPKYLVTQMGNDKSIKCEQNLGHDTMYWYKQDSKKFLKIMFSYNNKELIINETVPNRFSPKSPDKAHLNLHINSLELGDSAVYFCASIAKGGGEAFFGQGTRLTVV.

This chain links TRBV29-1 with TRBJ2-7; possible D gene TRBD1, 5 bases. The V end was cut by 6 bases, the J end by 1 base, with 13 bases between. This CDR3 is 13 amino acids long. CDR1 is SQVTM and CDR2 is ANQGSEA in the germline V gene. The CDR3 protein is CSVRRDGSYEQYF. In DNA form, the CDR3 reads TGCAGCGTGCGCAGGGATGGTTCCTACGAGCAGTACTTC.